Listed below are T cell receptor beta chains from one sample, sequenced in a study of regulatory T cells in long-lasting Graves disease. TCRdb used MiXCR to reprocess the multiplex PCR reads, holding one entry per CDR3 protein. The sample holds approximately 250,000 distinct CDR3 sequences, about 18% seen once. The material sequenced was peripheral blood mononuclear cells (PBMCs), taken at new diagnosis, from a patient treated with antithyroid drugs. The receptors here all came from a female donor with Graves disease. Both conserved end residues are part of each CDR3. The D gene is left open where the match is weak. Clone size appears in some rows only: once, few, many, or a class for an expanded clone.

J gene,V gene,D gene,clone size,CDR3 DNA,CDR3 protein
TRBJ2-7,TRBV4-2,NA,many,TGTGCCAGCAGCCAAGATTGGGTCGGCGGGGTGAGCTCCTACGAGCAGTACTTC,CASSQDWVGGVSSYEQYF
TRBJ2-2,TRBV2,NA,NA,TGTGCCAGCAGTGAAGCTCGGGGCACCGGGGAGCTGTTTTTT,CASSEARGTGELFF
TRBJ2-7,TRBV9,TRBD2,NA,TGTGCCAGCAGCGTAGAGGGGACTAGCGGGATGTACGCCGAGCAGTACTTC,CASSVEGTSGMYAEQYF
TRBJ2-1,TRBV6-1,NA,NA,TGTGCCAGCAGGGCGCCGGACCCCTACAATGAGCAGTTCTTC,CASRAPDPYNEQFF
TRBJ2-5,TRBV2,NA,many,TGTGCCAGCAGTGAATGGAGAGCAGAGACCCAGTACTTC,CASSEWRAETQYF
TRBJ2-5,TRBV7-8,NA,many,TGTGCCAGCAGCTCCGAGGCCGGGCCCAAGGAAGAGACCCAGTACTTC,CASSSEAGPKEETQYF
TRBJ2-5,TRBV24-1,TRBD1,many,TGTGCCACCAGTGATTTGGGGAGACAGGGAAATTTGGAGACCCAGTACTTC,CATSDLGRQGNLETQYF
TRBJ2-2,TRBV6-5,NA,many,TGTGCCAGCAGTTATATGGGGTACACCGGGGAGCTGTTTTTT,CASSYMGYTGELFF
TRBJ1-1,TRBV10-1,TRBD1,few,TGCGCCAGTTCTAGGGGGCAGTGGATGAACACTGAAGCTTTCTTT,CASSRGQWMNTEAFF
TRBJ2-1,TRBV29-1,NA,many,TGCAGCGTTATATTAGGCAATGAGCAGTTCTTC,CSVILGNEQFF
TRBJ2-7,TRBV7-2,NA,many,TGTGCCAGCAGCTTAAACGGCCTTATCTACGAGCAGTACTTC,CASSLNGLIYEQYF
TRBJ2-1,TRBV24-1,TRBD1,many,TGTGCCACCAGTGATCGGGACAGGGGGTCGTATGAGCAGTTCTTC,CATSDRDRGSYEQFF
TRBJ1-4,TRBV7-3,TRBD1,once,TGTGCCAGCAGCACTAACAGGGGTGAAAAACTGTTTTTT,CASSTNRGEKLFF
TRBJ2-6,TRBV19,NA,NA,TGTGCCAGTGGGTTCTCTGGGGCCAACGTCCTGACTTTC,CASGFSGANVLTF
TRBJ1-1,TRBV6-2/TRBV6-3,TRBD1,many,TGTGCCAGCACGTACAGGGGAACGAACACTGAAGCTTTCTTT,CASTYRGTNTEAFF
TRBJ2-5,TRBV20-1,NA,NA,TGCAGTGCGCGCATTAGCGGAGGTCAAGAGACCCAGTACTTC,CSARISGGQETQYF
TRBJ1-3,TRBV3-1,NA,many,TGTGCCAGCAGCCAAGGAGGACAGTGGAACACCATATATTTT,CASSQGGQWNTIYF
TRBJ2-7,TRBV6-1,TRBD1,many,TGTGCCAGCAGGAATACAGGGGACCCCCCTGTCTTC,CASRNTGDPPVF
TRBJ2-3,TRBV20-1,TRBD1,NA,TGCAGCCTAGTCACAGGGGTGGGTGATACGCAGTATTTT,CSLVTGVGDTQYF
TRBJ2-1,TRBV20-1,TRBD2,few,TGCAGTAGCAGGACTAGCGGCTACAATGAGCAGTTCTTC,CSSRTSGYNEQFF
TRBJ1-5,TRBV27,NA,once,TGTGCCAGCAGTACAACCGGATTCAATCAGCCCCAGCATTTT,CASSTTGFNQPQHF
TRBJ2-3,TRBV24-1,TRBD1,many,TGTGCCACCAGTGATTCTACTCCGGGACAGGGTAGTCATACGCAGTATTTT,CATSDSTPGQGSHTQYF
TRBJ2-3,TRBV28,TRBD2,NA,TGTGCCAGCAGCCCCAGAACTAGCGGGGGAACAGATCAGTATTTT,CASSPRTSGGTDQYF
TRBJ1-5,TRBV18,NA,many,TGTGCCAGCTCACCGAGGGGGACCGGAAGCAATCAGCCCCAGCATTTT,CASSPRGTGSNQPQHF
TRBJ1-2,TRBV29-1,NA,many,TGCAGCGTTACCCGGGCCCATGCTGGGGATGGCTACACCTTC,CSVTRAHAGDGYTF
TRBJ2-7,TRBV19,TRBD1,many,TGTGCCAGTAGTCCCAGGGACAGCCCCTCCTACGAGCAGTACTTC,CASSPRDSPSYEQYF
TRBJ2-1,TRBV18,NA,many,TGTGCCAGCTCACCGCAATCTGAGCAGTTCTTC,CASSPQSEQFF
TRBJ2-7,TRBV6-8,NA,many,TGTGCCAGCACCTTTGGGGGCTACGAGCAGTACTTC,CASTFGGYEQYF
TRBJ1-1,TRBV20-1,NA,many,TGCAGTGCTAGGGATCTTCAGGGAAACGAAGCTTTCTTT,CSARDLQGNEAFF
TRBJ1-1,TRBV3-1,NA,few,TGTGCCAGCAGCCAAGATTGGGGGGGCGCTTTCTTT,CASSQDWGGAFF
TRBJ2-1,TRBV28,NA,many,TGTGCCAGCAGCCCCGGGGGGACAGGGGGGGGACTAGCGAAAAACAATGAGCAGTTCTTC,CASSPGGTGGGLAKNNEQFF
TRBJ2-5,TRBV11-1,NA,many,TGTGCCAGCAGCGGCACCGTGCGAGGTCCCCAAGAGACCCAGTACTTC,CASSGTVRGPQETQYF
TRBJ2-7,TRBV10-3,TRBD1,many,TGTGCCATCAGTACAGGGGTAGTCGGCGAGCAGTACTTC,CAISTGVVGEQYF
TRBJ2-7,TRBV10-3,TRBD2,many,TGTGCCATCAGTGAGTCGTGGGGGACTAGCGGGCACTACGAGCAGTACTTC,CAISESWGTSGHYEQYF
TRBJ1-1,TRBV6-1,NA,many,TGTGCCAGCAGTGAGACGCCCAAGAACACTGAAGCTTTCTTT,CASSETPKNTEAFF
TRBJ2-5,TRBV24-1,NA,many,TGTGCCACCAGTGATTATGACGGGGACCAAGAGACCCAGTACTTC,CATSDYDGDQETQYF
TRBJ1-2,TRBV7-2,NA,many,TGTGCCAGCAGCTTATATCGGGGGGTCGCGGATGGCTACACCTTC,CASSLYRGVADGYTF
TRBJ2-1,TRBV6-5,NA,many,TGTGCCAGCAGTTTTAGGGGGGGCGCCAGGTTCTTC,CASSFRGGARFF
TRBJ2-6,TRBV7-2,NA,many,TGTGCCAGCAGTATAAGACAGGGGAGGGCTGGGGCCAACGTCCTGACTTTC,CASSIRQGRAGANVLTF
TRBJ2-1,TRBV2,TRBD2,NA,TGTGCCAGCAGTGGGACTAGCGGGAGTGTATTTTACAATGAGCAGTTCTTC,CASSGTSGSVFYNEQFF
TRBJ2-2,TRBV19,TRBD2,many,TGTGCCAGTAGTACAGTAGGGACTAGCGGGTACACCGGGGAGCTGTTTTTT,CASSTVGTSGYTGELFF
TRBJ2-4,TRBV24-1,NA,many,TGTGCCACCAGTGATCTGCGGGATCACATTCAGTACTTC,CATSDLRDHIQYF
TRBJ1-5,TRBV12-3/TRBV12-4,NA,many,TGTGCCAGCAGTCCAGGGGCCCATGGCAATCAGCCCCAGCATTTT,CASSPGAHGNQPQHF